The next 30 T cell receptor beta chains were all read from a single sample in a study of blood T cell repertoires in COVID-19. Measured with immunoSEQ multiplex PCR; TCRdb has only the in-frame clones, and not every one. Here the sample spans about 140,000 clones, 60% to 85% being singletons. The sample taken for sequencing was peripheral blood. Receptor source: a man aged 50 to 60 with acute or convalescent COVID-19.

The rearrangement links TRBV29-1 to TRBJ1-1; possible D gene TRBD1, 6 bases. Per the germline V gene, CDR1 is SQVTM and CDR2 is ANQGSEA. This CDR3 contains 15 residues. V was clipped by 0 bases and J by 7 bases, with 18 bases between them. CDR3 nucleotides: TGCAGCGTTGAAGACTTGACAGGCTACGATGGTGAAGCTTTCTTT. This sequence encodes CSVEDLTGYDGEAFF.

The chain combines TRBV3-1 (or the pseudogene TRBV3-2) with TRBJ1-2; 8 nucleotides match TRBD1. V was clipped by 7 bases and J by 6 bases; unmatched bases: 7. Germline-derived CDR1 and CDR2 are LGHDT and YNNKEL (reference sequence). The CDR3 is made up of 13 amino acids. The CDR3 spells CASKARQGNGYTF. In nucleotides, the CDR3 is TGTGCCAGCAAGGCTCGACAGGGGAATGGCTACACCTTC.

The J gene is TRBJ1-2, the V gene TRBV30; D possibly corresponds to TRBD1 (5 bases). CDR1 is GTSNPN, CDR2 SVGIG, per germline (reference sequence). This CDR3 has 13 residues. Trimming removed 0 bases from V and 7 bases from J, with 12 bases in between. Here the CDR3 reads CAWSVGGAAGYTF. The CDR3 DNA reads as TGTGCCTGGAGTGTAGGCGGGGCGGCTGGCTACACCTTC.

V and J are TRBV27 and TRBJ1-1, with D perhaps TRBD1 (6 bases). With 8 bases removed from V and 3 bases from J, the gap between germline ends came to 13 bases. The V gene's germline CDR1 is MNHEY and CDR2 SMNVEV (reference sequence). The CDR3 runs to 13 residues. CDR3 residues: CASGEGGHTEAFF. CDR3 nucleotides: TGTGCCAGCGGGGAGGGGGGCCACACTGAAGCTTTCTTT.

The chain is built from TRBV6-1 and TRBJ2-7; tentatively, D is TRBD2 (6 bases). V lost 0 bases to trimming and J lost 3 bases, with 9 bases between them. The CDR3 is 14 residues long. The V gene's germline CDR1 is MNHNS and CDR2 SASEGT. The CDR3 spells CASSEAGLYYEQYV. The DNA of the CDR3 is TGTGCCAGCAGTGAAGCGGGACTTTACTACGAGCAGTACGTC.

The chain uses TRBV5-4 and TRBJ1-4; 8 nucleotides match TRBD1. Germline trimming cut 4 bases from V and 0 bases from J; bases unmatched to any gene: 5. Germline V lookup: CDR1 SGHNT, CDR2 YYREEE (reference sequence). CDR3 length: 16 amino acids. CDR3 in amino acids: CASSPGQGTTNEKLFF. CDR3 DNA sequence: TGTGCCAGCAGCCCCGGACAGGGTACAACTAATGAAAAACTGTTTTTT. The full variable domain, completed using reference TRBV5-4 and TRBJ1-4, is ETGVTQSPTHLIKTRGQQVTLRCSSQSGHNTVSWYQQALGQGPQFIFQYYREEENGRGNFPPRFSGLQFPNYSSELNVNALELDDSALYLCASSPGQGTTNEKLFFGSGTQLSVL.

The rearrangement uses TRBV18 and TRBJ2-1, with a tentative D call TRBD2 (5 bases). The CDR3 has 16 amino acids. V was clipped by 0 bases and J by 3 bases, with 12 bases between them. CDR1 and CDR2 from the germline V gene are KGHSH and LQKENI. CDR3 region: CASSPPTAGLYNEQFF. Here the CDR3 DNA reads TGTGCCAGCTCACCACCGACGGCAGGACTCTACAATGAGCAGTTCTTC.

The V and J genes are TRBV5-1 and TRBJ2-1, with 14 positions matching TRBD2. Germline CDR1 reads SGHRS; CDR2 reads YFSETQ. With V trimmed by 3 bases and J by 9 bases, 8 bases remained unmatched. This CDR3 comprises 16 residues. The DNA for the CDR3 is TGCGCCAGCAGCTCCTTGACTAGCGGGGGGGCCATTGAGCAGTTCTTC. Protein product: CASSSLTSGGAIEQFF.

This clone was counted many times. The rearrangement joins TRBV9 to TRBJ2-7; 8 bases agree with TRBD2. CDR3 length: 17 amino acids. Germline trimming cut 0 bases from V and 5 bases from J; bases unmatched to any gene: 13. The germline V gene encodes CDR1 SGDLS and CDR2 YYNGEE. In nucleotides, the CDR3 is TGTGCCAGCAGCGTAGCTAAGCGGACTAGCAGTCTCAACGAGCAGTACGTC. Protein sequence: CASSVAKRTSSLNEQYV.

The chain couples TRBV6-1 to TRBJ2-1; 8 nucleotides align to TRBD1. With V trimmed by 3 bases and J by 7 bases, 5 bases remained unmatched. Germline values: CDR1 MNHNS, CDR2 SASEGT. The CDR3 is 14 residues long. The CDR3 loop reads CASSDRTGINEQFF. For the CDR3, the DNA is TGTGCCAGCAGTGACCGGACAGGGATAAATGAGCAGTTCTTC.

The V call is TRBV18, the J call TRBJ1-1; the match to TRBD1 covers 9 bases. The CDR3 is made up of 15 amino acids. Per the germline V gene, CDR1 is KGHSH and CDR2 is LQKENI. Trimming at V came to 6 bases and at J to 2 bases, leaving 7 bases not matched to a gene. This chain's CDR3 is CASSPDRGENTEAFF. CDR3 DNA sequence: TGTGCCAGCTCCCCGGACAGGGGCGAAAACACTGAAGCTTTCTTT.

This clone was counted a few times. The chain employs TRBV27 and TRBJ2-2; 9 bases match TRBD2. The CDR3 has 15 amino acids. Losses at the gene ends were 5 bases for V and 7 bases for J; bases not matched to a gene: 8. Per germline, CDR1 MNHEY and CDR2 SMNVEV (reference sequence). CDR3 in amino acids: CASSTAGGRGGELFF. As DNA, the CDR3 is TGTGCCAGCAGTACAGCGGGGGGCAGAGGCGGGGAGCTGTTTTTT.

CDR3 sequence reads: CASSSAGQGGNEQYV. CDR3 DNA sequence: TGTGCCAGCAGTTCGGCGGGACAGGGTGGGAACGAGCAGTACGTC. V is TRBV28 and J is TRBJ2-7, with 9 bases lining up with TRBD1. V lost 4 bases, J lost 5 bases, and 9 bases stayed unmatched. The CDR3 covers 15 residues. Germline V gene sequence: CDR1 MDHEN, CDR2 SYDVKM.

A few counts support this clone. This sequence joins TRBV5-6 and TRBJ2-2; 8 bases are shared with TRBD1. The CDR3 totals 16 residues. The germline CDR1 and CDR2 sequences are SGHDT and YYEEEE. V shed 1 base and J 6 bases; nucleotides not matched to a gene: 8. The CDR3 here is CASSLWQGAVAGELFF. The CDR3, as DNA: TGTGCCAGCAGCTTGTGGCAGGGGGCAGTTGCCGGGGAGCTGTTTTTT.

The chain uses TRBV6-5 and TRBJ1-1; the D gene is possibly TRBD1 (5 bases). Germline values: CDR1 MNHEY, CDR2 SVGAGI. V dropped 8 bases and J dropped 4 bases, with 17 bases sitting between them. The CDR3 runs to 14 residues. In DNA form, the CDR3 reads TGTGCCAGCCGGGGGGGGTCCGGAGGCACTGAAGCTTTCTTT. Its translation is CASRGGSGGTEAFF.

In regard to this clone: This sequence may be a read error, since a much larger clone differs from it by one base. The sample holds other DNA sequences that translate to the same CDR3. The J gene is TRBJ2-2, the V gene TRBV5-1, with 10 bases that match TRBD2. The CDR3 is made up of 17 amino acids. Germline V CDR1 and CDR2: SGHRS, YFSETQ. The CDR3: CASSLDSSGGYTGELFF. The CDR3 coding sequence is TGCGCCAGCAGCTTGGACTCTAGCGGGGGCTACACCGGAGAGCTGTTTTTT. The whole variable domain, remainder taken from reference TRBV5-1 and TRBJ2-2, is KAGVTQTPRYLIKTRGQQVTLSCSPISGHRSVSWYQQTPGQGLQFLFEYFSETQRNKGNFPGRFSGRQFSNSRSEMNVSTLELGDSALYLCASSLDSSGGYTGELFFGEGSRLTVL.

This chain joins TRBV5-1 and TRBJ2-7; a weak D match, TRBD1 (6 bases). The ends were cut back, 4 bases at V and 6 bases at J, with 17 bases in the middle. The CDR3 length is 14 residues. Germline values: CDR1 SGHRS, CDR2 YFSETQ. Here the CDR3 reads CASSPRQGSGEQYF. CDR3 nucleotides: TGCGCCAGCAGCCCAAGGCAGGGGAGCGGCGAGCAGTACTTC.

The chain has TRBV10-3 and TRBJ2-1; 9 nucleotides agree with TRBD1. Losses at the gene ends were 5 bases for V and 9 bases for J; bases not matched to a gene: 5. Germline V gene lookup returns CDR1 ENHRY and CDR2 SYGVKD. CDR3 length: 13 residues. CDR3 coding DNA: TGTGCCATCAGTATCGGACAGGGGACTGAGCAGTTCTTC. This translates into CAISIGQGTEQFF.

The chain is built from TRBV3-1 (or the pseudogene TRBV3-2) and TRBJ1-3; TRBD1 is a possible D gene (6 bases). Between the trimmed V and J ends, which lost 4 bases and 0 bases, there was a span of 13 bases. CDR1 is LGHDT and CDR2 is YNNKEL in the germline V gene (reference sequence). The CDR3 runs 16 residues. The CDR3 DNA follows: TGTGCCAGCAGCCGATCACAGGGCTTCTCTGGAAACACCATATATTTT. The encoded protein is CASSRSQGFSGNTIYF.

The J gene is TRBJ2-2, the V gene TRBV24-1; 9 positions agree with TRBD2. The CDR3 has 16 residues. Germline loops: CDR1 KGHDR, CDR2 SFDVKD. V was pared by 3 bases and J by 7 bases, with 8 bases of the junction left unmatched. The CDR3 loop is CATSDRGSGGLGELFF. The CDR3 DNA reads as TGTGCCACCAGTGATAGAGGTAGCGGGGGTCTCGGGGAGCTGTTTTTT.

For the CDR3, the DNA is TGTGCCAGCTCAGTCGCAGCGGGGTTGAATACGCAGTATTTT. Residues: CASSVAAGLNTQYF. This sequence joins TRBV6-5 and TRBJ2-3, with 7 positions matching TRBD2. The CDR3 loop spans 14 amino acids. CDR1 is MNHEY and CDR2 is SVGAGI in the germline V gene. Losses at the gene ends were 8 bases for V and 7 bases for J; bases not matched to a gene: 12.

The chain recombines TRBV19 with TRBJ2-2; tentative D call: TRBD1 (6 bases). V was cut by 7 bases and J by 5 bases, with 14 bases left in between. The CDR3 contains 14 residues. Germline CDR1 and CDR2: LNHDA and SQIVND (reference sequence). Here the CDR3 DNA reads TGTGCCAGTACTACGACACAGGGAACCGGGGAGCTGTTTTTT. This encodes CASTTTQGTGELFF.

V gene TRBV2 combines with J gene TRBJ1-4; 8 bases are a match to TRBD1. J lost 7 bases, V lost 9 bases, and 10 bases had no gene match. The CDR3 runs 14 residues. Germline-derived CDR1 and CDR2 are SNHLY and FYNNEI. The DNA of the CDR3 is TGTGCCAGTTCTAGACAGGGGAGAGGTGAAAAACTGTTTTTT. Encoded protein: CASSRQGRGEKLFF. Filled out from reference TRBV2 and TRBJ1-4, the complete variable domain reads EPEVTQTPSHQVTQMGQEVILRCVPISNHLYFYWYRQILGQKVEFLVSFYNNEISEKSEIFDDQFSVERPDGSNFTLKIRSTKLEDSAMYFCASSRQGRGEKLFFGSGTQLSVL.

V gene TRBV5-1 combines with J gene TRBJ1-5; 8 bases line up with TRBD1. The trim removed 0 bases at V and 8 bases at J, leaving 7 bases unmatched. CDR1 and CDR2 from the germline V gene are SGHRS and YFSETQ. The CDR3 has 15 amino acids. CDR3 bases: TGCGCCAGCAGCTTGGAAACAGGGGGAGAAGAGCCCCAGCATTTT. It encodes CASSLETGGEEPQHF.

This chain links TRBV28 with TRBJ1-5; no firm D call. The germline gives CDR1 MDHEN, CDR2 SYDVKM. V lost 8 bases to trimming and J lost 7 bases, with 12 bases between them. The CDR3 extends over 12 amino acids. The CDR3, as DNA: TGTGCCAGCCTGGCCGTCGGGCAGCCCCAGCATTTT. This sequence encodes CASLAVGQPQHF.

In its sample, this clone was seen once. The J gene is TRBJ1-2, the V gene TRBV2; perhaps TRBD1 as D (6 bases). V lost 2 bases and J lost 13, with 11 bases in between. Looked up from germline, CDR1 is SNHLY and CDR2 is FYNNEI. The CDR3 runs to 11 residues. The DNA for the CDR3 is TGTGCCAGCAGTGAAAAGCAGGGGCCCACCTTC. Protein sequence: CASSEKQGPTF.

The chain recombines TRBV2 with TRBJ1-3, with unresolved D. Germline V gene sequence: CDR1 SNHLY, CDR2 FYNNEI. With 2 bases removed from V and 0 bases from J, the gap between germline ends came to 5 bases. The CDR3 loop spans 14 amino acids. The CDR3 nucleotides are TGTGCCAGCAGTGAAACAGCCTCTGGAAACACCATATATTTT. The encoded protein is CASSETASGNTIYF.

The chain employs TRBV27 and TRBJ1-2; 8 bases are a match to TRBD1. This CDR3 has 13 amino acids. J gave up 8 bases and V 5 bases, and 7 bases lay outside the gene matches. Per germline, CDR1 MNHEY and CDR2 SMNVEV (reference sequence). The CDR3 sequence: CASSPQGARGYTF. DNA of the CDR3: TGTGCCAGCAGTCCGCAGGGGGCGAGGGGCTACACCTTC.

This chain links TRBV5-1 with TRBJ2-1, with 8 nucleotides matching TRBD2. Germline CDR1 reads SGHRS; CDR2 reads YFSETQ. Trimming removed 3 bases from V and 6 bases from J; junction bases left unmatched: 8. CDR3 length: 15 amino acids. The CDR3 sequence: CASSWEPTSGNEQFF. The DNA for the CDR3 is TGCGCCAGCAGCTGGGAGCCTACTAGCGGCAATGAGCAGTTCTTC.

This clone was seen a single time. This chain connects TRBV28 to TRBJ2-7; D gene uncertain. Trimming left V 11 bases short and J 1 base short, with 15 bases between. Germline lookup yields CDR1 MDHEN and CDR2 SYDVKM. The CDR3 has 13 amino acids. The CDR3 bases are TGTGCCGTCGCAGTTCGGAGTTCCTACGAGCAGTACTTC. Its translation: CAVAVRSSYEQYF.